This TCR beta chain was captured in a study of neurological immune-mediated disorders. Study-wide results and caveats: Association of the multiple sclerosis repertoire cluster with clinical or MRI features was not observed for any feature.

This clonotype was observed at least ten times. Antigen: not known. V was cut by 6 bases and J by 6 bases, with 15 bases left in between. The CDR3 has 13 residues. The V gene's germline CDR1 is SGHDT and CDR2 YYEEEE. Synthesis of cDNA was performed by 5'RACE using 10-nucleotide random UMIs. TCRdb fed the 5' RACE reads into MiXCR, producing one record per CDR3 protein. The table shows around 52,000 distinct CDR3 sequences, with approximately 5.8% occurring only once. The chain combines TRBV5-6 with TRBJ1-1; D remains unclear. What was sequenced was CD4+ T cells from blood. This TCR was sampled from a woman aged 18-29 years with multiple sclerosis. The CDR3 bases are TGTGCCAGCAACTTCTTTGGGGTCTCTGAAGCTTTCTTT. It encodes CASNFFGVSEAFF.